What follows describes a single TCR beta chain. PCR employed 60 Vbeta and 13 Jbeta primers. Produced via immunoSEQ multiplex PCR; TCRdb's table is partial and in-frame only. The repertoire has roughly 150,000 clones, roughly four fifths of them found once; the top ten carry roughly 2%. This record belongs to a study of cytomegalovirus exposure and HLA in healthy donors. The CDR3 contains 13 residues. Deletions cut 5 bases from V and 4 bases from J, with 10 bases between. Germline V gene lookup returns CDR1 MNHNY and CDR2 SVGAGI (reference sequence). The gene calls are TRBV6-6 and TRBJ2-3, with D unresolved. This TCR was sampled from a woman between 18 and 30 years old in good health and CMV-seronegative. The sequenced material came from PBMCs. The CDR3 loop reads CASSRYLADTQYF. The CDR3 DNA follows: TGTGCCAGCAGTCGCTACTTGGCAGATACGCAGTATTTT.